This is a list of T cell receptor beta chains from one sample in a study of blood T cell repertoires in COVID-19. The assay was immunoSEQ multiplex PCR, and TCRdb's table has in-frame clones only and misses some. The table lists 120,000 to 150,000 clones, roughly 84% of them singletons. The specimen was peripheral blood. These receptors were taken from a man aged 25-45 years with COVID-19, enrolled during active disease. The CDR3 runs from the conserved cysteine through the conserved F or W. A D gene is named only where the DNA matches it firmly. Clone size appears in some rows only: once, few, many, or a class for an expanded clone.

j_gene	d_gene	v_gene	abundance	CDR3aa	CDR3nt
TRBJ2-5	TRBD2	TRBV3-1/TRBV3-2	-	CASSLPEVASGQETQYF	TGTGCCAGCAGCCTCCCCGAGGTGGCTAGCGGACAAGAGACCCAGTACTTC
TRBJ1-1	-	TRBV19	-	CASRYADSTASEAFF	TGTGCCAGTAGATATGCAGACAGTACTGCTAGTGAAGCTTTCTTT
TRBJ2-7	-	TRBV4-1	few	CASSQAQGSYYEQYF	TGCGCCAGCAGCCAGGCCCAGGGGAGCTATTACGAGCAGTACTTC
TRBJ2-7	TRBD1	TRBV6-5	-	CASTMGTGDGHEQYF	TGTGCCAGCACCATGGGGACAGGGGATGGGCACGAGCAGTACTTC
TRBJ2-5	TRBD2	TRBV4-1	-	CASGGSGLAGQETQYF	TGCGCCAGCGGAGGGTCAGGATTAGCGGGACAAGAGACCCAGTACTTC
TRBJ1-1	TRBD1	TRBV28	-	CASTGGWTEAFF	TGTGCCAGTACAGGGGGCTGGACTGAAGCTTTCTTT
TRBJ2-7	TRBD1	TRBV9	-	CASSPGTGISYEQYF	TGTGCCAGCAGCCCGGGGACAGGGATATCCTACGAGCAGTACTTC
TRBJ2-7	TRBD1	TRBV7-2	-	CASSLGDRAVSYEQYF	TGTGCCAGCAGCTTAGGGGACAGGGCGGTCTCGTACGAGCAGTACTTC
TRBJ1-6	-	TRBV5-1	-	CASSTGEWKAGSPLHF	TGCGCCAGCAGCACGGGAGAGTGGAAAGCAGGGTCACCCCTCCACTTT
TRBJ1-2	TRBD1	TRBV19	-	CASSRSDRDGYTF	TGTGCCAGTAGTAGATCGGACAGGGACGGCTACACCTTC
TRBJ2-3	TRBD2	TRBV24-1	once	CATSDLAGAGTDTQYF	TGTGCCACCAGTGACTTAGCGGGAGCTGGCACAGATACGCAGTATTTT
TRBJ2-3	TRBD2	TRBV15	-	CATSGQNIQRGSHTDTQYF	TGTGCCACCAGCGGCCAAAACATACAGCGGGGGAGTCATACAGATACGCAGTATTTT
TRBJ1-2	-	TRBV5-6	-	CASSSGRGSYGYTF	TGTGCCAGCAGCTCCGGCCGGGGGAGCTATGGCTACACCTTC
TRBJ1-2	-	TRBV5-1	-	CASSSGHNYGYTF	TGCGCCAGCAGCTCCGGACACAACTATGGCTACACCTTC
TRBJ1-6	-	TRBV7-3	-	CASSLGLLGANSPLHF	TGTGCCAGCAGCTTGGGGTTGCTGGGAGCTAATTCACCCCTCCACTTT
TRBJ1-1	-	TRBV4-3	few	CASAYSGGENTEAFF	TGCGCCAGCGCCTACAGTGGCGGGGAGAACACTGAAGCTTTCTTT
TRBJ1-5	TRBD1	TRBV18	-	CASSPTLQGAGNQPQHF	TGTGCCAGCTCACCGACCCTACAGGGGGCTGGCAATCAGCCCCAGCATTTT
TRBJ2-2	-	TRBV2	once	CASSGRTNTGELFF	TGTGCCAGCAGTGGCAGGACGAACACCGGGGAGCTGTTTTTT
TRBJ1-2	-	TRBV10-3	-	CAISGQEDGYTF	TGTGCCATCAGTGGACAGGAGGATGGCTACACCTTC
TRBJ1-5	-	TRBV6-5	-	CASGQAGNQPQHF	TGTGCCAGCGGTCAGGCTGGCAATCAGCCCCAGCATTTT